The 24 T cell receptor beta chains in this list originate from one sample, sequenced in a study of blood T cell repertoires in COVID-19. Sequencing used immunoSEQ multiplex PCR; TCRdb keeps in-frame clones, though not all of them. The table shows roughly 68,000 clones, with around 90% occurring only once. Sequencing was performed on peripheral blood. The receptor set was obtained from a woman of 80 years or more with active COVID-19.

This chain connects TRBV7-2 to TRBJ2-7, with TRBD2 matching 11 bases. This CDR3 spans 14 amino acids. Germline-derived CDR1 and CDR2 are SGHTA and FQGNSA. J was trimmed by 5 bases and V by 0 bases; bases with no gene match: 0. The CDR3 DNA reads as TGTGCCAGCAGCTTAGCGGGACTAGCGGACGAGCAGTACTTC. Its protein product is CASSLAGLADEQYF.

This clone was recorded once. V and J are TRBV19 and TRBJ1-6; a weak D match, TRBD1 (6 bases). Trimming removed 7 bases at V and 9 bases at J, with 19 bases between. The CDR3 is 15 residues long. Germline assignment: CDR1 LNHDA and CDR2 SQIVND (reference sequence). As DNA, the CDR3 is TGTGCCAGTACCCTCGACAGGACGGGAGGTTCACCCCTCCACTTT. This encodes CASTLDRTGGSPLHF. Variable domain in full (rest from reference TRBV19 and TRBJ1-6): DGGITQSPKYLFRKEGQNVTLSCEQNLNHDAMYWYRQDPGQGLRLIYYSQIVNDFQKGDIAEGYSVSREKKESFPLTVTSAQKNPTAFYLCASTLDRTGGSPLHFGNGTRLTVT.

With regard to this clone: Other DNA sequences within the sample encode an identical CDR3. The chain combines TRBV9 with TRBJ2-3; D ambiguous. Germline assignment: CDR1 SGDLS and CDR2 YYNGEE. This CDR3 spans 14 amino acids. The V end lost 0 bases, the J end lost 1 base, and 6 bases lay between the germline ends. The CDR3 nucleotides are TGTGCCAGCAGCGTAGGTCGGGGCACAGATACGCAGTATTTT. Its translation is CASSVGRGTDTQYF. Using reference TRBV9 and TRBJ2-3 for the parts outside the CDR3, the full variable domain is DSGVTQTPKHLITATGQRVTLRCSPRSGDLSVYWYQQSLDQGLQFLIQYYNGEERAKGNILERFSAQQFPDLHSELNLSSLELGDSALYFCASSVGRGTDTQYFGPGTRLTVL.

This clone was seen more than once but under ten times. The CDR3 sequence is CASSLGGSLSTDTQYF. DNA for the CDR3: TGTGCCAGCAGTTTAGGTGGGAGCCTTAGCACAGATACGCAGTATTTT. The J gene is TRBJ2-3, the V gene TRBV28; the D gene is possibly TRBD2 (5 bases). The CDR3 is 16 amino acids. V lost 2 bases, J lost 0 bases, and 12 bases lay in between. Germline CDR1 reads MDHEN; CDR2 reads SYDVKM.

The chain combines TRBV5-7 with TRBJ2-1; 7 bases match TRBD1. TRBV5-7 is an ORF, with its function uncertain. This CDR3 is 15 amino acids long. V trimming: 3 bases; J trimming: 5 bases; junction bases outside the gene matches: 8. For the CDR3, the DNA is TGTGCCAGCAGCTCCGGGACAGTCTTCGACAATGAGCAGTTCTTC. The encoded protein is CASSSGTVFDNEQFF.

The chain is built from TRBV5-8 and TRBJ2-2; tentatively, D is TRBD2 (7 bases). CDR3 length: 15 amino acids. The V gene lost 0 bases and the J gene lost 6 bases, with 12 bases spanning the gap. The germline gives CDR1 SGHTS, CDR2 YDEGEE. The CDR3 DNA follows: TGTGCCAGCAGCTTGGTGCGGGGGCCGGCCGGGGAGCTGTTTTTT. It encodes CASSLVRGPAGELFF.

The chain carries TRBV7-2 and TRBJ2-5; unclear D gene. This CDR3 region has 13 residues. V was pared by 3 bases and J by 2 bases, with 7 bases between. The germline CDR1 and CDR2 sequences are SGHTA and FQGNSA. CDR3 protein: CASSFGQQETQYF. The CDR3 DNA reads as TGTGCCAGCAGCTTTGGGCAGCAAGAGACCCAGTACTTC.

This clone was counted once. The chain couples TRBV18 to TRBJ2-7, with 8 bases matching TRBD1. Per germline, CDR1 KGHSH and CDR2 LQKENI. The CDR3 has 14 amino acids. V was pared by 8 bases and J by 1 base, with 7 bases of the junction left unmatched. In DNA form, the CDR3 reads TGTGCCAGCCACCTCGGGACAGGTTCCTACGAGCAGTACTTC. Its protein is CASHLGTGSYEQYF.

The chain is built from TRBV7-2 and TRBJ2-7; the D gene is possibly TRBD2 (6 bases). Germline V CDR1 and CDR2: SGHTA, FQGNSA. The CDR3 loop spans 14 amino acids. V was clipped by 5 bases and J by 5 bases, with 16 bases between them. CDR3 coding DNA: TGTGCCAGCAGCGAGTCGAGCAGGACTAACGAGCAGTACTTC. Its protein product is CASSESSRTNEQYF.

The V call is TRBV2, the J call TRBJ2-2; tentative D call: TRBD2 (6 bases). Germline-derived CDR1 and CDR2 are SNHLY and FYNNEI. The CDR3 is made up of 13 amino acids. V was cut by 2 bases and J by 7 bases, with 8 bases left in between. CDR3 sequence reads: CASSETSSGELFF. The CDR3, as DNA: TGTGCCAGCAGTGAAACTAGCAGCGGGGAGCTGTTTTTT.

This chain uses TRBV30 with TRBJ2-2; tentative D call: TRBD1 (6 bases). V was trimmed by 3 bases and J by 5 bases, leaving 16 bases between them. The CDR3 has 15 amino acids. Germline CDR1 and CDR2: GTSNPN and SVGIG (reference sequence). CDR3 in DNA: TGTGCCTGGAGGCCCCCCGGCAGGGGAACCGGGGAGCTGTTTTTT. Its translation: CAWRPPGRGTGELFF.

The genes are TRBV7-3 and TRBJ2-1; 9 bases are shared with TRBD2. The V gene end was trimmed by 5 bases and the J gene end by 7 bases; junction bases not matched to a gene: 15. The V gene's germline CDR1 is SGHTA and CDR2 FQGTGA. The length of the CDR3 is 17 residues. The CDR3 here is CASSAEPRLAGRNEQFF. DNA of the CDR3: TGTGCCAGCAGCGCCGAGCCCCGGCTAGCGGGAAGGAATGAGCAGTTCTTC.

The rearrangement joins TRBV28 to TRBJ1-5; 9 nucleotides line up with TRBD1. V lost 8 bases, J lost 1 base, and 12 bases stayed unmatched. Germline lookup yields CDR1 MDHEN and CDR2 SYDVKM. This CDR3 contains 17 residues. CDR3 sequence: CASSTGGSVGSNQPQHF. As DNA, the CDR3 is TGTGCCAGCTCGACAGGGGGATCGGTAGGAAGCAATCAGCCCCAGCATTTT.

The V and J genes are TRBV20-1 and TRBJ2-5, with D unclear. Between the trimmed V and J ends, which lost 7 bases and 5 bases, there was a span of 11 bases. This CDR3 contains 11 residues. Germline CDR1 and CDR2: DFQATT and SNEGSKA (reference sequence). CDR3 sequence: CSVQARETQYF. The CDR3, as DNA: TGCAGTGTTCAGGCCCGGGAGACCCAGTACTTC.

This sequence joins TRBV6-2 or TRBV6-3 and TRBJ2-1, with TRBD2 identical over 9 bases. Germline loops: CDR1 MNHEY, CDR2 SVGEGT. This CDR3 spans 17 amino acids. V shed 2 bases and J 1 base; nucleotides not matched to a gene: 6. The CDR3 DNA follows: TGTGCCAGCAGTTACAGGCTAGCGGGATCTTCCTACAATGAGCAGTTCTTC. It is translated as CASSYRLAGSSYNEQFF.

J is TRBJ2-3 and V is TRBV18, with D tentatively TRBD1 (5 bases). CDR3 length: 16 amino acids. CDR1 is KGHSH, CDR2 LQKENI, per germline. V was pared by 0 bases and J by 3 bases, with 13 bases between. The CDR3 loop reads CASSPPSDRLTDTQYF. The CDR3 DNA follows: TGTGCCAGCTCACCACCGAGCGACAGATTGACAGATACGCAGTATTTT.

This chain uses TRBV1 with TRBJ2-7; the D call TRBD1 from the table was never checked on the DNA. TRBV1 is reported as a pseudogene. This CDR3 comprises 14 residues. This CDR3 is CTSSPVQETYEQYF. CDR3 DNA sequence: TGCACCAGCAGCCCCGTACAGGAGACTTACGAGCAGTACTTC.

The table lists this clone with a few counts. The J gene is TRBJ2-3, the V gene TRBV28; D perhaps matches TRBD2 (6 bases). The V gene lost 11 bases and the J gene lost 2 bases, with 14 bases spanning the gap. The CDR3 is made up of 13 amino acids. Germline V gene data show CDR1 as MDHEN and CDR2 as SYDVKM. Here the CDR3 DNA reads TGTGCCTTGGCCGGGACTCACACAGATACGCAGTATTTT. As protein: CALAGTHTDTQYF. The full variable domain, with the rest looked up from reference TRBV28 and TRBJ2-3, is DVKVTQSSRYLVKRTGEKVFLECVQDMDHENMFWYRQDPGLGLRLIYFSYDVKMKEKGDIPEGYSVSREKKERFSLILESASTNQTSMYLCALAGTHTDTQYFGPGTRLTVL.

The chain joins TRBV19 to TRBJ2-1; 10 positions agree with TRBD1. Trimming took 9 bases from V and 6 from J; bases not matched to a gene: 5. This CDR3 is built from 13 residues. Germline CDR1 is LNHDA and CDR2 is SQIVND (reference sequence). In DNA form, the CDR3 reads TGTGCCAGCAGGGACAGGGGAGTCAATGAGCAGTTCTTC. Residues: CASRDRGVNEQFF.

The V gene is TRBV7-9, the J gene TRBJ1-4, with 7 bases that match TRBD1. Germline CDR1 and CDR2: SEHNR and FQNEAQ (reference sequence). V shed 3 bases and J 7 bases; nucleotides not matched to a gene: 8. This CDR3 comprises 15 residues. DNA of the CDR3: TGTGCCAGCAGCTTGGGAGACAGGGTTGGTGAAAAACTGTTTTTT. Its protein is CASSLGDRVGEKLFF.

The V gene is TRBV7-2, the J gene TRBJ2-3, with D tentatively TRBD2 (6 bases). The CDR3 totals 15 residues. CDR1 and CDR2 from the germline V gene are SGHTA and FQGNSA. Deletions cut 6 bases from V and 0 bases from J, with 13 bases between. The CDR3 reads CASSYAGRSTDTQYF. The CDR3 DNA is TGTGCCAGCAGTTACGCGGGGCGCAGCACAGATACGCAGTATTTT.

The rearrangement joins TRBV7-2 to TRBJ1-4; perhaps TRBD1 as D (5 bases). This CDR3 has 14 residues. Trimming took off 5 bases at V and 8 bases at J, with 15 bases between the two ends. Per the germline V gene, CDR1 is SGHTA and CDR2 is FQGNSA. The CDR3 sequence is CASSPGGGEEKLFF. CDR3 nucleotide sequence: TGTGCCAGCAGCCCGGGGGGAGGGGAAGAAAAACTGTTTTTT.

This clone was seen a few times. This chain joins TRBV29-1 and TRBJ2-7, with 7 bases identical to TRBD1. V lost 3 bases and J lost 7; bases outside the gene matches: 12. Germline V gene data show CDR1 as SQVTM and CDR2 as ANQGSEA. CDR3 size: 14 residues. The DNA of the CDR3 is TGCAGCGTTGAGGTTCCGGGACAGCTGCTGGAGCAGTACTTC. It codes for CSVEVPGQLLEQYF.

The gene calls are TRBV10-2 and TRBJ1-3; no clear D gene. The germline CDR1 and CDR2 sequences are WSHSY and SAAADI. The CDR3 runs to 11 residues. Deletions cut 8 bases from V and 3 bases from J, with 5 bases between. The CDR3 DNA follows: TGCGCCAGCGCTAATGGAAACACCATATATTTT. Translating it yields CASANGNTIYF.